What follows are 28 T cell receptor beta chains derived from one specimen sequenced in a study of early T cells in non-severe SARS-CoV-2 infection. MiXCR, applied by TCRdb to the 5' RACE reads, yields one record per CDR3 protein. The table records tens of thousands of distinct CDR3 sequences, 12% of them present only once. The specimen was whole blood. Receptors originate from an adult who was a healthcare worker with PCR-confirmed SARS-CoV-2 infection or an uninfected control (not recorded which).

This clonotype was seen a few times. The chain uses TRBV12-3 or TRBV12-4 and TRBJ1-1, with unresolved D. The V and J ends lost 3 bases and 1 base respectively, with 12 bases between them. CDR3 length equals 15 residues. CDR3 sequence (DNA): TGTGCCAGCAGTTTCCTTAGACGGGGGAACACTGAAGCTTTCTTT. This encodes CASSFLRRGNTEAFF.

This clonotype was picked up many times. The chain is built from TRBV2 and TRBJ1-1; possible D gene TRBD1, 5 bases. Trimming took off 10 bases at V and 7 bases at J, with 19 bases between the two ends. The germline gives CDR1 SNHLY, CDR2 FYNNEI. The CDR3 totals 13 residues. The CDR3 nucleotides are TGTGCCACTAGGCAGGGCATACAACTTGAAGCTTTCTTT. This translates into CATRQGIQLEAFF. The complete variable domain, with remaining parts taken from reference TRBV2 and TRBJ1-1, reads EPEVTQTPSHQVTQMGQEVILRCVPISNHLYFYWYRQILGQKVEFLVSFYNNEISEKSEIFDDQFSVERPDGSNFTLKIRSTKLEDSAMYFCATRQGIQLEAFFGQGTRLTVV.

The chain is built from TRBV4-3 and TRBJ2-2; tentatively, D is TRBD1 (5 bases). The V end was cut by 0 bases, the J end by 4 bases, with 9 bases between. This CDR3 is built from 15 residues. Germline lookup yields CDR1 LGHNA and CDR2 YSLEER. In DNA, the CDR3 is TGCGCCAGCAGCCAAGATAGGGGCCTCACCGGGGAGCTGTTTTTT. This translates into CASSQDRGLTGELFF.

This clonotype has more than one count but fewer than ten. The V call is TRBV7-8, the J call TRBJ2-5; D may be TRBD2 (5 bases). The CDR3 is made up of 15 amino acids. In germline, CDR1 is SGHVS, CDR2 FQNEAQ. The germline V and J ends were trimmed by 0 bases and 2 bases, with 10 bases remaining between them. The CDR3 loop reads CASSLADYLQETQYF. The CDR3 bases are TGTGCCAGCAGCTTAGCCGACTACCTTCAAGAGACCCAGTACTTC.

There are a few counts of this clonotype. V and J are TRBV7-6 and TRBJ2-5, with D perhaps assigned TRBD1 or TRBD2 (6 bases each). The CDR3 spans 14 residues. Trimming shortened V by 1 base and J by 4 bases, and 10 bases separated the two germline ends. The germline gives CDR1 SGHVS, CDR2 FNYEAQ. DNA for the CDR3: TGTGCCAGCAGCTTAGGGGGGGCAGGAGAGACCCAGTACTTC. Protein product: CASSLGGAGETQYF.

This clonotype was observed many times. The chain combines TRBV19 with TRBJ2-7; perhaps D is TRBD1 or TRBD2 (5 bases each). CDR1 LNHDA and CDR2 SQIVND come from the germline V gene (reference sequence). This CDR3 comprises 14 residues. V was clipped by 3 bases and J by 3 bases, with 12 bases between them. The CDR3 nucleotides are TGTGCCAGTAGTATCCCAGGGAGCAACTACGAGCAGTACTTC. Protein sequence: CASSIPGSNYEQYF. The full variable domain, with the rest looked up from reference TRBV19 and TRBJ2-7, is DGGITQSPKYLFRKEGQNVTLSCEQNLNHDAMYWYRQDPGQGLRLIYYSQIVNDFQKGDIAEGYSVSREKKESFPLTVTSAQKNPTAFYLCASSIPGSNYEQYFGPGTRLTVT.

The chain joins TRBV20-1 to TRBJ2-2; TRBD1 is a possible D gene (6 bases). This CDR3 is 15 amino acids long. Per germline, CDR1 DFQATT and CDR2 SNEGSKA (reference sequence). V was shortened by 1 base and J by 3 bases, with 12 bases between the two germline ends. CDR3: CSARGGRGHTGELFF. CDR3 bases: TGCAGTGCTAGAGGTGGCAGGGGTCACACCGGGGAGCTGTTTTTT.

This clonotype was seen more than once but under ten times. The chain couples TRBV6-8 to TRBJ1-4; no reliable D call. The V gene's germline CDR1 is MNHGY and CDR2 SAAAGT. Trimming pared 10 bases from V and 4 bases from J, leaving 19 bases between. The CDR3 contains 15 residues. The CDR3 protein is CATSDLQENNEKLFF. In DNA, the CDR3 is TGTGCCACCTCAGACTTACAAGAGAATAATGAAAAACTGTTTTTT.

This clonotype was counted at least ten times. This chain links TRBV29-1 with TRBJ2-7, with unresolved D. V was pared by 1 base and J by 11 bases, with 15 bases between. The germline gives CDR1 SQVTM, CDR2 ANQGSEA. The CDR3 has 12 amino acids. CDR3 in amino acids: CSVEGNTEVKYF. CDR3 DNA sequence: TGCAGCGTTGAAGGAAACACCGAGGTCAAGTACTTC.

This clonotype showed up many times. CDR3 in DNA: TGCAGCGTACGGGACAGTTCCGGTAGTCAGCCCCAGCATTTT. It codes for CSVRDSSGSQPQHF. The chain joins TRBV29-1 to TRBJ1-5; 7 positions agree with TRBD1. The CDR3 extends over 14 amino acids. V shed 6 bases, J shed 6 bases, and the junction held 11 bases outside the gene matches. Germline CDR1 reads SQVTM; CDR2 reads ANQGSEA. Using reference TRBV29-1 and TRBJ1-5 for the parts outside the CDR3, the full variable domain is SAVISQKPSRDICQRGTSLTIQCQVDSQVTMMFWYRQQPGQSLTLIATANQGSEATYESGFVIDKFPISRPNLTFSTLTVSNMSPEDSSIYLCSVRDSSGSQPQHFGDGTRLSIL.

This clonotype came up a few times. V usage is TRBV2 and J usage is TRBJ1-1; possible D gene TRBD1, 5 bases. The CDR3 has 14 amino acids. Trimming removed 6 bases at V and 4 bases at J, with 15 bases between. Germline V gene lookup returns CDR1 SNHLY and CDR2 FYNNEI. Written as DNA, the CDR3 is TGTGCCAGCAGCTCAGGGTTGGTAGGCACTGAAGCTTTCTTT. The encoded protein is CASSSGLVGTEAFF.

The chain carries TRBV12-3 or TRBV12-4 and TRBJ2-5; D perhaps matches TRBD1 (5 bases). This CDR3 contains 15 residues. Trimming left V 5 bases short and J 2 bases short, with 15 bases between. The DNA for the CDR3 is TGTGCCAGCAGTCCCAGGGTAACCCCACAAGAGACCCAGTACTTC. Translation gives CASSPRVTPQETQYF.

A few counts support this clonotype. The chain uses TRBV11-2 and TRBJ2-7; D remains ambiguous. Germline loops: CDR1 SGHAT, CDR2 FQNNGV. V lost 0 bases to trimming and J lost 6 bases, with 9 bases between them. The CDR3 length is 13 residues. This CDR3 is CASSLDRRIEQYF. The CDR3 DNA reads TGTGCCAGCAGCTTAGATCGGCGGATCGAGCAGTACTTC.

The J gene is TRBJ2-3, the V gene TRBV5-4, with 12 bases matching TRBD2. The CDR3 is made up of 17 amino acids. The V segment lost 1 base and the J segment 0 bases; nucleotides outside the gene matches: 3. Germline lookup yields CDR1 SGHNT and CDR2 YYREEE (reference sequence). This CDR3 reads CASSLWLAGGSTDTQYF. The CDR3 DNA sequence: TGTGCCAGCAGCTTGTGGCTAGCGGGGGGGAGCACAGATACGCAGTATTTT.

The chain combines TRBV4-3 with TRBJ2-3, with TRBD2 matching 12 bases. Looked up from germline, CDR1 is LGHNA and CDR2 is YSLEER. The CDR3 is 17 residues long. The J segment lost 6 bases and the V segment lost 1 base, leaving 8 bases of the junction unmatched. The CDR3 region is CASSQGSSLAGGDTQYF. The CDR3 nucleotides read TGCGCCAGCAGCCAAGGGAGTAGTCTAGCGGGGGGGGATACGCAGTATTTT.

This clonotype was seen at least ten times. V and J are TRBV29-1 and TRBJ1-1, with D uncertain. Germline values: CDR1 SQVTM, CDR2 ANQGSEA. The CDR3 covers 14 residues. The CDR3 loop is CMAQTTRGHTEAFF. The CDR3, as DNA: TGCATGGCTCAGACGACCCGTGGCCACACTGAAGCTTTCTTT. Full variable domain (outside the CDR3, taken from reference TRBV29-1 and TRBJ1-1): SAVISQKPSRDICQRGTSLTIQCQVDSQVTMMFWYRQQPGQSLTLIATANQGSEATYESGFVIDKFPISRPNLTFSTLTVSNMSPEDSSIYLCMAQTTRGHTEAFFGQGTRLTVV.

This clonotype was counted at least ten times. This sequence joins TRBV5-1 and TRBJ2-7; D possibly corresponds to TRBD1 (7 bases). The CDR3 is 15 residues long. The V end lost 4 bases, the J end lost 5 bases, and 19 bases lay between the germline ends. In germline, CDR1 is SGHRS, CDR2 YFSETQ. CDR3 in amino acids: CASSPGDRPFHEQYF. CDR3 nucleotide sequence: TGCGCCAGCAGCCCGGGGGACAGACCTTTCCACGAGCAGTACTTC.

There are a few counts of this clonotype. The rearrangement links TRBV12-3 or TRBV12-4 to TRBJ2-2, with D perhaps assigned TRBD1 or TRBD2 (5 bases each). V was clipped by 11 bases and J by 4 bases, with 11 bases between them. CDR3 size: 12 residues. CDR3 region: CAEGWGTGELFF. As DNA, the CDR3 is TGTGCCGAGGGGTGGGGCACCGGGGAGCTGTTTTTT.

This clonotype was recorded a few times. The rearrangement links TRBV6-5 to TRBJ2-7; 9 nucleotides agree with TRBD2. This CDR3 has 15 amino acids. Germline assignment: CDR1 MNHEY and CDR2 SVGAGI. V was pared by 6 bases and J by 6 bases, with 12 bases of the junction left unmatched. Here the CDR3 DNA reads TGTGCCAGCAGCCAACTTCAGCGGGGGGACGGCGAGCAGTACTTC. Residues: CASSQLQRGDGEQYF.

This rearrangement joins TRBV30 to TRBJ2-5; no definite D call. V shed 3 bases and J shed 7 bases, with 15 bases lying between them. The germline V gene has CDR1 GTSNPN and CDR2 SVGIG (reference sequence). This CDR3 contains 13 residues. The CDR3 sequence: CAWRLDPWGTQYF. The DNA for the CDR3 is TGTGCCTGGAGGTTGGACCCCTGGGGGACCCAGTACTTC. Together with reference TRBV30 and TRBJ2-5, the CDR3 gives the full variable domain: SQTIHQWPATLVQPVGSPLSLECTVEGTSNPNLYWYRQAAGRGLQLLFYSVGIGQISSEVPQNLSASRPQDRQFILSSKKLLLSDSGFYLCAWRLDPWGTQYFGPGTRLLVL.

This clonotype was picked up many times. The chain links TRBV11-3 to TRBJ1-1; D remains ambiguous. V shed 4 bases and J shed 1 base, with 7 bases lying between them. CDR1 SGHNT and CDR2 YENEEA come from the germline V gene. CDR3 length: 13 amino acids. CDR3 region: CASSYRENTEAFF. CDR3 DNA: TGTGCCAGCAGCTATCGCGAGAACACTGAAGCTTTCTTT.

This clonotype was found a few times. V and J are TRBV12-3 or TRBV12-4 and TRBJ2-7; maybe TRBD1 (5 bases). The CDR3 covers 15 residues. The V gene lost 5 bases and the J gene lost 5 bases, with 19 bases spanning the gap. CDR3 in amino acids: CASSTLGATPHEQYF. Written as DNA, the CDR3 is TGTGCCAGCAGTACCCTAGGGGCCACGCCCCACGAGCAGTACTTC.

The gene calls are TRBV20-1 and TRBJ2-1, with TRBD1 matching over 8 bases. Germline lookup yields CDR1 DFQATT and CDR2 SNEGSKA (reference sequence). The length of the CDR3 is 16 residues. With 8 bases clipped from V and 6 bases from J, the junction kept 18 bases outside the gene matches. Here the CDR3 DNA reads TGCAGTCCTGTCCTGTGGAGGACAGGGCACAGCAATGAGCAGTTCTTC. This translates into CSPVLWRTGHSNEQFF.

In DNA, the CDR3 is TGTGCCTGGAGGCGCGGGGGGGCCGCCGGGGAGCTGTTTTTT. It is translated as CAWRRGGAAGELFF. The V gene is TRBV30, the J gene TRBJ2-2; 9 bases fit TRBD2. Trimming cost V 3 bases and J 6 bases; bases outside gene matches: 5. Germline-derived CDR1 and CDR2 are GTSNPN and SVGIG (reference sequence). This CDR3 has 14 residues. The full variable domain, with the rest looked up from reference TRBV30 and TRBJ2-2, is SQTIHQWPATLVQPVGSPLSLECTVEGTSNPNLYWYRQAAGRGLQLLFYSVGIGQISSEVPQNLSASRPQDRQFILSSKKLLLSDSGFYLCAWRRGGAAGELFFGEGSRLTVL.

This clonotype appeared many times. V usage is TRBV15 and J usage is TRBJ1-6; D unresolved. V was trimmed by 1 base and J by 13 bases, leaving 8 bases between them. The CDR3 runs 12 residues. Germline V CDR1 and CDR2: LNHNV, YYDKDF (reference sequence). Written as DNA, the CDR3 is TGTGCCACCAGCAGAGTTAGCAGTCCCCTCCACTTT. Amino acids: CATSRVSSPLHF.

The rearrangement links TRBV20-1 to TRBJ2-3; D possibly corresponds to TRBD1 (5 bases). This CDR3 has 17 amino acids. V was pared by 1 base and J by 2 bases, with 19 bases between. The germline V gene has CDR1 DFQATT and CDR2 SNEGSKA (reference sequence). The CDR3, as DNA: TGCAGTGCTAGAGGAATAAGGTCTGCTGGGGCCACAGATACGCAGTATTTT. Its protein product is CSARGIRSAGATDTQYF.

This clonotype occurred a few times. V gene TRBV19 combines with J gene TRBJ1-4; 9 positions agree with TRBD1. Germline V gives CDR1 LNHDA, CDR2 SQIVND (reference sequence). J lost 0 bases, V lost 3 bases, and 5 bases had no gene match. The CDR3 extends over 17 amino acids. CDR3 bases: TGTGCCAGTAGTATCTGGGGACAGGGCGCAACTAATGAAAAACTGTTTTTT. This codes for CASSIWGQGATNEKLFF.

This clonotype was seen repeatedly, ten times or more. V is TRBV10-3 and J is TRBJ2-3, with a tentative D call TRBD2 (5 bases). Trimming stripped 2 bases from V and 0 bases from J, with 24 bases between. Germline CDR1 and CDR2: ENHRY and SYGVKD. This CDR3 has 20 amino acids. CDR3 in amino acids: CAISEPQRTGIGASTDTQYF. In DNA form, the CDR3 reads TGTGCCATCAGTGAGCCCCAAAGGACGGGAATTGGTGCTAGCACAGATACGCAGTATTTT.